Shown below are 16 T cell receptor beta chains from a single sample sequenced in a study of blood T cell repertoires in COVID-19. Profiling relied on immunoSEQ multiplex PCR, and the TCRdb table lists in-frame clones only, not all of them. Here the sample spans over 200,000 clones, about 83% being singletons. Source material: peripheral blood. The receptors derive from a middle-aged woman with active or convalescent COVID-19.

This clone was counted once. V and J are TRBV5-4 and TRBJ2-7; 8 bases map to TRBD1. Trimming took 3 bases from V and 5 from J; bases not matched to a gene: 4. CDR3 length: 13 amino acids. The germline V gene encodes CDR1 SGHNT and CDR2 YYREEE (reference sequence). This CDR3 reads CASSYGQGDEQYF. DNA for the CDR3: TGTGCCAGCAGCTATGGACAGGGAGACGAGCAGTACTTC.

The chain is built from TRBV12-3 or TRBV12-4 and TRBJ2-2, with no clear D. Trimming took off 4 bases at V and 3 bases at J, with 6 bases between the two ends. The CDR3 runs 13 residues. DNA for the CDR3: TGTGCCAGCAGTTCTTCCCACACCGGGGAGCTGTTTTTT. Its protein is CASSSSHTGELFF.

This clone came up once. This chain connects TRBV25-1 to TRBJ1-6; D is ambiguous. The CDR3 spans 15 residues. The germline V gene has CDR1 MGHDK and CDR2 SYGVNS. V lost 5 bases to trimming and J lost 10 bases, with 18 bases between them. CDR3 in DNA: TGTGCCAGCAGTCCCCCGGATCAGTTTAGCTCACCCCTCCACTTT. Translation: CASSPPDQFSSPLHF.

The chain employs TRBV3-1 (or the pseudogene TRBV3-2) and TRBJ1-1; no reliable D call. Germline V gives CDR1 LGHDT, CDR2 YNNKEL (reference sequence). The CDR3 is 15 amino acids. V was cut by 3 bases and J by 0 bases, with 11 bases left in between. CDR3 nucleotides: TGTGCCAGCAGCCAGCGAGCCTCAATGAACACTGAAGCTTTCTTT. As protein: CASSQRASMNTEAFF.

The rearrangement uses TRBV18 and TRBJ2-1, with TRBD2 matching 9 bases. Trimming cost V 2 bases and J 7 bases; bases outside gene matches: 6. The CDR3 length is 15 residues. Germline CDR1 reads KGHSH; CDR2 reads LQKENI. The CDR3 sequence is CASSPGSGSTNEQFF. CDR3 nucleotides: TGTGCCAGCTCACCAGGTAGCGGGAGCACGAATGAGCAGTTCTTC.

The chain uses TRBV4-3 and TRBJ1-3; 8 nucleotides match TRBD1. J was trimmed by 1 base and V by 3 bases; bases with no gene match: 2. Germline CDR1 and CDR2: LGHNA and YSLEER. The CDR3 contains 15 residues. CDR3 sequence reads: CASSQRQGSGNTIYF. In DNA form, the CDR3 reads TGCGCCAGCAGCCAGAGACAGGGGTCTGGAAACACCATATATTTT.

The V call is TRBV9, the J call TRBJ2-3; a weak D match, TRBD1 (6 bases). This CDR3 is built from 14 residues. Germline values: CDR1 SGDLS, CDR2 YYNGEE. V was shortened by 3 bases and J by 3 bases, with 11 bases between the two germline ends. In nucleotides, the CDR3 is TGTGCCAGCAGCGGCACAGGGAGTACAGATACGCAGTATTTT. Its translation: CASSGTGSTDTQYF.

The chain joins TRBV19 to TRBJ1-5; D not resolved. The germline CDR1 and CDR2 sequences are LNHDA and SQIVND (reference sequence). V shed 3 bases and J shed 3 bases, with 12 bases lying between them. The CDR3 loop spans 15 amino acids. The CDR3 DNA sequence: TGTGCCAGTAGTATCTCGGGGAGCCCCAATCAGCCCCAGCATTTT. Its protein is CASSISGSPNQPQHF.

The V gene is TRBV4-3, the J gene TRBJ2-2, with a tentative D call TRBD2 (6 bases). This CDR3 has 16 residues. V lost 0 bases to trimming and J lost 3 bases, with 11 bases between them. Germline V gives CDR1 LGHNA, CDR2 YSLEER. CDR3 sequence (DNA): TGCGCCAGCAGCCAAGACTGGGGAGGATACACCGGGGAGCTGTTTTTT. This sequence encodes CASSQDWGGYTGELFF.

The chain has TRBV7-2 and TRBJ1-1, with TRBD1 matching 7 bases. V was pared by 2 bases and J by 5 bases, with 5 bases of the junction left unmatched. Germline V CDR1 and CDR2: SGHTA, FQGNSA. The CDR3 consists of 14 residues. CDR3 sequence (DNA): TGTGCCAGCAGCTTATTCTTACAGGGGACTGAAGCTTTCTTT. The encoded protein is CASSLFLQGTEAFF.

The rearrangement joins TRBV5-1 to TRBJ1-2, with D unclear. Germline CDR1 is SGHRS and CDR2 is YFSETQ. The CDR3 loop spans 15 amino acids. The V end was cut by 0 bases, the J end by 8 bases, with 17 bases between. CDR3 amino acids: CASSLGADFGVGYTF. As DNA, the CDR3 is TGCGCCAGCAGCTTGGGGGCTGATTTTGGTGTGGGCTACACCTTC.

The chain recombines TRBV7-3 with TRBJ1-1, with 8 bases matching TRBD1. The CDR3 has 14 residues. V lost 4 bases to trimming and J lost 5 bases; unmatched junction nucleotides: 6. The germline CDR1 and CDR2 sequences are SGHTA and FQGTGA. The CDR3 coding sequence is TGTGCCAGCAGCTCCCAGGGGGCCGGGACTGAAGCTTTCTTT. The encoded protein is CASSSQGAGTEAFF.

V and J are TRBV6-5 and TRBJ2-7, with TRBD1 matching over 7 bases. The length of the CDR3 is 14 residues. The germline V gene has CDR1 MNHEY and CDR2 SVGAGI. Trimming took 6 bases from V and 3 from J; bases not matched to a gene: 8. CDR3 loop: CASRLGTADYEQYF. The CDR3, as DNA: TGTGCCAGCAGACTAGGGACAGCTGACTACGAGCAGTACTTC.

This clone was seen a handful of times. The rearrangement uses TRBV18 and TRBJ2-2, with D possibly being TRBD1 (5 bases). Germline values: CDR1 KGHSH, CDR2 LQKENI. The CDR3 length is 14 residues. V lost 1 base and J 4 bases, leaving 7 bases between the germline ends. In DNA form, the CDR3 reads TGTGCCAGCTCACCACAGGGGTCCACCGGGGAGCTGTTTTTT. Translated, it gives CASSPQGSTGELFF.

The chain joins TRBV30 to TRBJ1-1; D gene ambiguous. V lost 0 bases and J lost 5, with 10 bases in between. The CDR3 is 13 residues long. CDR1 and CDR2 from the germline V gene are GTSNPN and SVGIG (reference sequence). CDR3 DNA sequence: TGTGCCTGGAGTGTCTCCGTCTTGACTGAAGCTTTCTTT. Protein sequence: CAWSVSVLTEAFF.

This clone was detected once. The chain couples TRBV5-1 to TRBJ1-1; possibly TRBD1 for D (5 bases). The CDR3 runs to 14 residues. The ends were cut back, 6 bases at V and 4 bases at J, with 16 bases in the middle. Germline loops: CDR1 SGHRS, CDR2 YFSETQ. The CDR3 protein is CASTGQGIGTEAFF. CDR3 bases: TGCGCCAGCACCGGGCAGGGTATTGGCACTGAAGCTTTCTTT. Together with reference TRBV5-1 and TRBJ1-1, the CDR3 gives the full variable domain: KAGVTQTPRYLIKTRGQQVTLSCSPISGHRSVSWYQQTPGQGLQFLFEYFSETQRNKGNFPGRFSGRQFSNSRSEMNVSTLELGDSALYLCASTGQGIGTEAFFGQGTRLTVV.